Detailed here is one T cell receptor beta chain. The CDR3 is made up of 16 amino acids. Germline lookup yields CDR1 SGHRS and CDR2 YFSETQ. The V and J ends lost 4 bases and 5 bases, in that order; junction bases with no gene match: 12. Sequenced by immunoSEQ multiplex PCR; TCRdb stores in-frame clones only, minus some. The sample holds 150,000 to 200,000 clones, 90% seen once. The data stem from a study of control samples from healthy donors and cancer patients. Sequenced sample: blood. This TCR derives from a woman aged 45-59 years in good health. V is TRBV5-1 and J is TRBJ2-3; 8 nucleotides match TRBD2. The CDR3 here is CASSQGGGPRQDTQYF. CDR3 bases: TGCGCCAGCAGCCAAGGCGGGGGGCCGCGCCAAGATACGCAGTATTTT.